This record concerns one T cell receptor (beta chain) sequence. V was shortened by 0 bases and J by 4 bases, with 17 bases between the two germline ends. This CDR3 spans 17 amino acids. CDR1 and CDR2 from the germline V gene are SGDLS and YYNGEE. These data originate in a study of blood T cell repertoires in COVID-19. Study as a whole: The samples span acute and convalescent COVID-19 from the United States, Italy and Spain. PBMCs, B-cell-depleted T cells, or T cells provided the cDNA or gDNA that made up the material.

Authors' analysis steps: Reference gene primers were amplified, and this amplification served to estimate nucleated cell counts. The table came from immunoSEQ multiplex PCR; TCRdb's copy has only in-frame clones and leaves some out. V and J calls plus clone size are reproduced from that table; the DNA served to infer D and trimming. The table lists about 64,000 clones, more than 75% of them singletons. The source is a human donor in a cohort sampled during active COVID-19. The sample comprised peripheral blood. The chain couples TRBV9 to TRBJ2-1, with D unresolved. The chain's CDR3 is CASSVEGPAISYNEQFF. CDR3 nucleotide sequence: TGTGCCAGCAGCGTAGAAGGCCCAGCGATCTCATACAATGAGCAGTTCTTC.